Detailed here is one TCR beta chain. The data stem from a study of T cell changes during pregnancy in multiple sclerosis. The CDR3 runs to 14 residues. CDR1 and CDR2 from the germline V gene are SGHNT and YYREEE (reference sequence). J was trimmed by 8 bases and V by 6 bases; bases with no gene match: 9. Clones were sequenced by immunoSEQ multiplex PCR, and TCRdb holds only the in-frame ones, with some missing. This table holds about 70,000 clones, approximately 94% found once. Sequences were derived from peripheral blood, sampled in the third trimester of pregnancy. This sequence was found in a female donor with multiple sclerosis, enrolled in a pregnancy study. The chain uses TRBV5-4 and TRBJ1-4; TRBD1 agrees at 8 bases. CDR3 sequence reads: CASTQQGGREKLFF. The CDR3 nucleotides read TGTGCCAGCACCCAACAGGGGGGAAGAGAAAAACTGTTTTTT.